Each of the 16 T cell receptor beta chains below was sequenced from the same sample in a study of monozygotic twins with inflammatory bowel disease (dated by TCRdb to between 2017 and 2020). Library method: 5' RACE. Data came from an Illumina HiSeq 2500. Each entry corresponds to one CDR3 protein sequence from reads that TCRdb reprocessed, and DNA is not given. Per the sample table, the count is approximately 400,000 distinct CDR3 sequences. The ten largest account for 2% to 2.5% of the sample. The source material was blood. The origin of the receptors is a human donor with ulcerative colitis or Crohn's disease, or a healthy co-twin of an affected twin (not recorded which).

The rearrangement uses TRBV24-1 and TRBJ2-3; TCRdb gives TRBD2 as the D gene, but with no DNA this cannot be confirmed. Germline V CDR1 and CDR2: KGHDR, SFDVKD. This CDR3 is 18 amino acids long. CDR3 sequence reads: CATSDLGLAGGGPDTQYF.

The chain is built from TRBV29-1 and TRBJ2-2. Germline lookup yields CDR1 SQVTM and CDR2 ANQGSEA. CDR3 length: 13 residues. The CDR3 spells CSVHDGNTGELFF.

CDR3 sequence: CASSQGTGRTDTQYF. The rearrangement joins TRBV3-1 to TRBJ2-3; TCRdb's assignment of TRBD1 cannot be checked, as there is no DNA. The CDR3 covers 15 residues. Germline CDR1 LGHDT, CDR2 YNNKEL (reference sequence).

The chain recombines TRBV5-4 with TRBJ1-2; TCRdb returns TRBD1, unconfirmable since there is no DNA. The CDR3 spans 14 residues. Germline lookup yields CDR1 SGHNT and CDR2 YYREEE (reference sequence). CDR3 loop: CASSTNTGEEGYTF.

This rearrangement joins TRBV3-1 to TRBJ1-5; as DNA is missing, the TRBD1 call by TCRdb cannot be tested. The CDR3 consists of 13 residues. CDR1 is LGHDT, CDR2 YNNKEL, per germline (reference sequence). The CDR3 loop reads CASSQDPRQPQHF. The variable domain in full, completed from reference TRBV3-1 and TRBJ1-5, reads DTAVSQTPKYLVTQMGNDKSIKCEQNLGHDTMYWYKQDSKKFLKIMFSYNNKELIINETVPNRFSPKSPDKAHLNLHINSLELGDSAVYFCASSQDPRQPQHFGDGTRLSIL.

The J gene is TRBJ2-5, the V gene TRBV28; TCRdb's D call of TRBD2 is untestable without DNA. CDR1 and CDR2 from the germline V gene are MDHEN and SYDVKM. The length of the CDR3 is 16 residues. CDR3 in amino acids: CASEGLAGPYEGTQYF.

The chain carries TRBV7-9 and TRBJ1-1. Germline V CDR1 and CDR2: SEHNR, FQNEAQ (reference sequence). The CDR3 extends over 15 amino acids. CDR3 residues: CASSLGSGGNTEAFF.

The gene calls are TRBV3-1 and TRBJ2-5. The CDR3 has 13 amino acids. Germline V gene lookup returns CDR1 LGHDT and CDR2 YNNKEL (reference sequence). This CDR3 is CAGSQDLGETQYF.

The chain carries TRBV2 and TRBJ2-1; without DNA, the TCRdb call of TRBD2 cannot be checked. The CDR3 totals 19 residues. Germline V gene lookup returns CDR1 SNHLY and CDR2 FYNNEI. CDR3 residues: CASHTAGTSGREIDNEQFF.

The V call is TRBV15, the J call TRBJ2-5. CDR1 and CDR2 (germline): LNHNV, YYDKDF (reference sequence). The CDR3 is 12 residues long. The CDR3 sequence is CATSGPWETQYF.

The V gene is TRBV20-1, the J gene TRBJ2-7; with no DNA, the TCRdb D assignment of TRBD2 cannot be verified. CDR1 is DFQATT and CDR2 is SNEGSKA in the germline V gene (reference sequence). CDR3 size: 14 residues. CDR3 residues: CSASPTSGTYEQYF.

This sequence joins TRBV12-3 or TRBV12-4 and TRBJ1-5; TCRdb indicates TRBD1, and absent DNA this call remains unverified. This CDR3 has 15 residues. This chain's CDR3 is CASRRGQLSNQPQHF.

The chain has TRBV7-2 and TRBJ1-1. The V gene's germline CDR1 is SGHTA and CDR2 FQGNSA. This CDR3 contains 13 residues. This chain's CDR3 is CASSLAGVAEAFF.

The chain joins TRBV4-1 to TRBJ1-1; lacking DNA, the TRBD1 call made by TCRdb goes unchecked. This CDR3 comprises 15 residues. From germline, CDR1 is MGHRA and CDR2 YSYEKL. The chain's CDR3 is CASRRQRKGGTEAFF.

CDR3 region: CASSLAGTRRAGANVLTF. The chain links TRBV7-2 to TRBJ2-6. Germline V CDR1 and CDR2: SGHTA, FQGNSA. CDR3 length: 18 residues.

This chain connects TRBV13 to TRBJ2-1; TCRdb designates TRBD1, a call that cannot be tested without DNA. The CDR3 spans 15 residues. Germline CDR1 reads PRHDT; CDR2 reads FYEKMQ (reference sequence). CDR3 sequence reads: CASSFRLTGYNEQFF.